These T cell receptor beta chains were read from a single sample in a study of memory CD4+ T cells and cytomegalovirus serostatus. TCRdb keeps only in-frame clones here, not all; method: immunoSEQ multiplex PCR. Of 35,000 to 40,000 clones in the sample, roughly 78% were seen once. The sample was memory CD4+ T cells from blood. The receptors were gathered from an adult in good health and CMV-seropositive. Each CDR3 is given with its conserved first and last residue. D genes are given only for firm matches. Clone size, where shown, is once, few, many, or a class for clones that have expanded.

TRBJ2-2,few,TRBD1,TRBV19,TGTGCCAGTGGACAGGGGGCTGCGAACACCGGGGAGCTGTTTTTT,CASGQGAANTGELFF
TRBJ1-2,-,-,TRBV5-6,TGTGCCAGCAGCTGGGATTATGGCTACACCTTC,CASSWDYGYTF
TRBJ2-3,once,-,TRBV19,TGTGCCAGTAGTACGGGACATCGCACAGATACGCAGTATTTT,CASSTGHRTDTQYF
TRBJ2-2,-,-,TRBV28,TGTGCCAGCAGTGAAACCCAGGGGGGGGCCGGGGAGCTGTTTTTT,CASSETQGGAGELFF
TRBJ2-1,-,-,TRBV6-1,-,CASNVWGGGAGEFF
TRBJ1-1,-,-,TRBV29-1,TGCAGCGTCCTATTCTTCGGCCTCAACACTGAAGCTTTCTTT,CSVLFFGLNTEAFF
TRBJ2-5,-,-,TRBV6-1,TGTGCCAGCAGTGGTTCCACAGGGTTTTCAGAGACCCAGTACTTC,CASSGSTGFSETQYF
TRBJ1-2,-,-,TRBV1,TGCACCAGCAGCCCCCCCGACCCGTTAAACTATGGCTACACCTTC,CTSSPPDPLNYGYTF
TRBJ2-5,-,TRBD2,TRBV5-1,TGCGCCAGCAGGGTGAACCCGTCTAGCGGGAGGGTCCAAGAGACCCAGTACTTC,CASRVNPSSGRVQETQYF
TRBJ2-7,-,TRBD1,TRBV6-5,TGTGCCAGCAGAGTAACCGGGACAGTAGGTGAGCAGTACTTC,CASRVTGTVGEQYF
TRBJ2-1,-,TRBD2,TRBV6-6,TGTGCCAGCAGACCCGGGACGGGGGGAAATGAGCAGTTCTTC,CASRPGTGGNEQFF
TRBJ2-7,-,TRBD2,TRBV7-9,TGTGCCAGCAGTCTTGGGACTAGCGGGAGAATCTACGAGCAGTACTTC,CASSLGTSGRIYEQYF
TRBJ2-7,-,-,TRBV7-2,TGTGCCAGCTTCCCAGGGGTTGGGGAGTACGAGCAGTACTTC,CASFPGVGEYEQYF
TRBJ2-1,-,-,TRBV25-1,TGTGCCAGCAGTGAAGGCGGGAACCTCTACAATGAGCAGTTCTTC,CASSEGGNLYNEQFF
TRBJ2-6,few,-,TRBV7-9,TGTGCCAGCAGCCAATCGCTTGCCAACGTCCTGACTTTC,CASSQSLANVLTF
TRBJ1-2,-,-,TRBV29-1,TGCAGCGTTGACCAGGATGGCTACACCTTC,CSVDQDGYTF
TRBJ1-2,once,-,TRBV7-2,TGTGCCAGCAGCACCAACCGACAGACCCCCTACACCTTC,CASSTNRQTPYTF
TRBJ2-5,medium-sized,-,TRBV7-3,TGTGCCAGCAGCCCGACCGGACTCCAAGAGACCCAGTACTTC,CASSPTGLQETQYF
TRBJ2-5,-,-,TRBV9,TGTGCCAGCAGCGTAGACCAAGAGACCCAGTACTTC,CASSVDQETQYF
TRBJ2-3,-,TRBD1,TRBV5-1,TGCGCCAGCAGCCCCGGGACAGGGGTCACAGATACGCAGTATTTT,CASSPGTGVTDTQYF
TRBJ1-6,-,-,TRBV27,TGTGCCAGCACCTCCAGGGGCCCCTCCCACTTT,CASTSRGPSHF
TRBJ1-1,-,-,TRBV28,TGTGCCAGCAACGAGGTGAACACTGAAGCTTTCTTT,CASNEVNTEAFF
TRBJ1-6,few,-,TRBV5-4,TGTGCCAGCAGCATACTCGGGGGAGGAGGGCAATGGAATTCACCCCTCCACTTT,CASSILGGGGQWNSPLHF
TRBJ2-2,-,TRBD2,TRBV9,TGTGCCAGCAGCCCACAAGGAAGGACTAGCGGCAACACCGGGGAGCTGTTTTTT,CASSPQGRTSGNTGELFF
TRBJ2-7,-,-,TRBV4-2,TGTGCCAGCAGCCAAGATTGGGAGAGGGGCGAGCAGTACTTC,CASSQDWERGEQYF
TRBJ2-1,-,TRBD1,TRBV6-6,TGTGCCAGCAGCTACAGGGGACCCTACAATGAGCAGTTCTTC,CASSYRGPYNEQFF
TRBJ1-4,medium-sized,TRBD1,TRBV2,TGTGCCAGCAGTGACGCCACAGGGGGCCATGAAAAACTGTTTTTT,CASSDATGGHEKLFF
TRBJ2-7,-,-,TRBV5-1,TGCGCCAGCAGCTCTGACAGTCACTCCTACGAGCAGTACTTC,CASSSDSHSYEQYF
TRBJ2-2,-,-,TRBV4-2,TGTGCCAGCAGCCAAGAGGGGGGGCGAATCACCGGGGAGCTGTTTTTT,CASSQEGGRITGELFF
TRBJ1-3,few,-,TRBV28,TGTGCCAGCAGTTTTGGGGGGTCCTCTGGAAACACCATATATTTT,CASSFGGSSGNTIYF
TRBJ1-5,-,TRBD1,TRBV19,TGTGCCAGTAGAGGGACGACAGGGACTAGCAATCAGCCCCAGCATTTT,CASRGTTGTSNQPQHF
TRBJ2-1,-,-,TRBV28,TGTGCCAGCAGTTTAAGGGAGATAGGCAATGAGCAGTTCTTC,CASSLREIGNEQFF
TRBJ2-7,-,TRBD2,TRBV5-4,TGTGCCAGCAGCTCTAGCGGGAAGTTATCCTACGAGCAGTACTTC,CASSSSGKLSYEQYF
TRBJ1-1,-,TRBD1,TRBV7-3,TGTGCCAGCAGGTCGTCGGGACAGGGGGCTTCTGGACCTTTCTTT,CASRSSGQGASGPFF
TRBJ1-2,-,-,TRBV6-1,TGTGCCAGCAGTGAAGATTTGCAGGGGCCCTATGGCTACACCTTC,CASSEDLQGPYGYTF
TRBJ2-1,-,TRBD2,TRBV11-2,TGTGCCAGCAGCTTGTTTTCGGGGGGCTACAATGAGCAGTTCTTC,CASSLFSGGYNEQFF
TRBJ1-4,-,-,TRBV5-5,TGTGCCAGCACCTTGGCGTGGGGTGAAAAACTGTTTTTT,CASTLAWGEKLFF
TRBJ2-2,-,TRBD2,TRBV18,TGTGCCAGCTCACCACGGGGGGGTTCCGCGAACACCGGGGAGCTGTTTTTT,CASSPRGGSANTGELFF
TRBJ2-3,-,-,TRBV25-1,TGTGCCAGCAGTGACGTTGTGGCAGGAGATACGCAGTATTTT,CASSDVVAGDTQYF
TRBJ2-1,few,TRBD2,TRBV5-5,TGTGCCAGCAGCTATCCGGGACTAGCGGGGGGACGCGATGAGCAGTTCTTC,CASSYPGLAGGRDEQFF
TRBJ2-1,-,TRBD2,TRBV5-4,TGTGCCAGCAGCCTGGGACTAGCGGGGGGGCCAATCGACAATGAGCAGTTCTTC,CASSLGLAGGPIDNEQFF
TRBJ1-3,-,-,TRBV9,TGTGCCAGCAGCGGGCCCTTAAGGAACACCATATATTTT,CASSGPLRNTIYF
TRBJ2-5,-,-,TRBV9,TGTGCCAGCAGCGTATCAGGGCTGACCCAAGAGACCCAGTACTTC,CASSVSGLTQETQYF
TRBJ1-1,-,-,TRBV10-3,TGTGCCACGACAGATTTCTTTCGGGCTGAAGCTTTCTTT,CATTDFFRAEAFF
TRBJ1-1,-,-,TRBV5-5,TGTGCCAGCAGCTTTAGTGGGAACACTGAAGCTTTCTTT,CASSFSGNTEAFF